The rows below give T cell receptor beta chains drawn from one sample of a study of T cell responses to AZD1222 COVID-19 vaccine. TCRdb's table, derived via immunoSEQ multiplex PCR, lists solely in-frame clones and lacks some. The sample records approximately 94,000 clones, approximately 90% being singletons. Sequenced material: peripheral blood, taken on day 0 of AZD1222 vaccination. Every receptor here comes from an adult in good health. The CDR3 runs from the conserved cysteine through the conserved F or W. The D gene is left open where the match is weak. Rows give clone size only sometimes, using once, few, many, or a class for an expanded clone.

v_call	d_call	j_call	clone_size	cdr3_nt	cdr3_aa
TRBV3-1/TRBV3-2	-	TRBJ1-1	-	TGTGCCAGCAGCCACAACCCCGGTAATTCCGAAGCTTTCTTT	CASSHNPGNSEAFF
TRBV19	-	TRBJ2-4	-	TGTGCCAGTGGCCCTCAGGGTCCTGCCAAAAACATTCAGTACTTC	CASGPQGPAKNIQYF
TRBV2	-	TRBJ1-1	-	TGTGCCAGTGGAAGAAGAGAGAACACTGAAGCTTTCTTT	CASGRRENTEAFF
TRBV11-2	-	TRBJ1-3	few	TGTGCCAGCAGCTTAGACCGGTGGGCCGCGCCGGGTGGAAACACCATATATTTT	CASSLDRWAAPGGNTIYF
TRBV3-1/TRBV3-2	-	TRBJ2-5	-	TGTGCCAGCAGCGATTTCGCAGGGACGACCCAGTACTTC	CASSDFAGTTQYF
TRBV13	-	TRBJ2-3	-	TGTGCCAGCAGCTTAGTCCCCCCACTAGCAGGGTGGGGGGATACGCAGTATTTT	CASSLVPPLAGWGDTQYF
TRBV2	-	TRBJ2-3	-	TGTGCCAGCAGTCGGTCTCCTCCCAGCACAGATACGCAGTATTTT	CASSRSPPSTDTQYF
TRBV9	-	TRBJ1-1	-	TGTGCCAGCAGCGTAGGACAGGAAACTGAAGCTTTCTTT	CASSVGQETEAFF
TRBV11-2	-	TRBJ1-3	-	TGTGCCAGCAGACCTATTACGGGCCCTAGAGGTGGAAACACCATATATTTT	CASRPITGPRGGNTIYF
TRBV7-9	TRBD1	TRBJ2-7	-	TGTGCCAGCAGCCGGACAGGGGGCGCGGTGATCGAGCAGTACTTC	CASSRTGGAVIEQYF
TRBV3-1/TRBV3-2	-	TRBJ2-1	-	TGTGCCAGCAGCCTCGAAGGAGGAACGTTCTTC	CASSLEGGTFF
TRBV28	-	TRBJ1-1	-	TGTGCCAGCAGTAAGGCAGGATGGAAGGGTGAAGCTTTCTTT	CASSKAGWKGEAFF
TRBV7-9	-	TRBJ1-1	-	TGTGCCAGCAGACTCTTTGGGAGAACCATATTTATGAGGAACACTGAAGCTTTCTTT	CASRLFGRTIFMRNTEAFF
TRBV6-2/TRBV6-3	-	TRBJ1-4	once	TGTGCCAGCAGTCAGGGGTGGATGGATGAAAAACTGTTTTTT	CASSQGWMDEKLFF
TRBV18	TRBD1	TRBJ1-6	once	TGTGCCAGCTCACCCGAGGGGGCGTCCCTCCACTTT	CASSPEGASLHF
TRBV18	-	TRBJ2-3	-	TGTGCCAGCTCCATTAGCGGCTTCTACACAGATACGCAGTATTTT	CASSISGFYTDTQYF
TRBV2	-	TRBJ2-2	once	TGTGCCAGCAGGGTGAACAGGGACACCGGGGAGCTGTTTTTT	CASRVNRDTGELFF
TRBV5-4	-	TRBJ2-2	-	TGTGCCAGCAGCTTGGCCGGCAGTTCCCCCGGGGAGCTGTTTTTT	CASSLAGSSPGELFF
TRBV5-4	-	TRBJ2-3	-	TGTGCCAGCAGCCCCGTTGGGGGGTTCACAGATACGCAGTATTTT	CASSPVGGFTDTQYF
TRBV11-1	-	TRBJ2-7	-	TGTGCCAGCAGCTTCGCAGGATCCTACGAGCAGTACTTC	CASSFAGSYEQYF
TRBV18	TRBD1	TRBJ1-2	-	TGTGCCAGCTCGCTGGACAGGCCCTATGGCTACACCTTC	CASSLDRPYGYTF
TRBV20-1	TRBD1	TRBJ2-7	medium-sized	TGCAGTGCTAGTATGGTATCCGGGCAGGGGGCGTACGAGCAGTACTTC	CSASMVSGQGAYEQYF
TRBV2	-	TRBJ2-3	once	TGTGCCAGCAGTGAAGCTGGCGCGGACACAGATACGCAGTATTTT	CASSEAGADTDTQYF
TRBV2	-	TRBJ2-5	-	TGTGCCAGCAGGAGTAATGCGGCGTACCAAGAGACCCAGTACTTC	CASRSNAAYQETQYF
TRBV5-6	TRBD1	TRBJ2-3	-	TGTGCCAGCAGCCCCCCGGACAGGGAGGCAGATACGCAGTATTTT	CASSPPDREADTQYF
TRBV10-3	TRBD1	TRBJ1-1	-	TGTGCCATCAGTGAGTTAGACAGGGCCACTGAAGCTTTCTTT	CAISELDRATEAFF
TRBV5-1	-	TRBJ1-4	few	TGCGCCAGCAGGTTGATGACAGTCTCTAATGAAAAACTGTTTTTT	CASRLMTVSNEKLFF
TRBV7-2	-	TRBJ2-7	-	TGTGCCAGCAGCACCCGGGACCGGGGAGCCTACGAGCAGTACTTC	CASSTRDRGAYEQYF
TRBV6-5	-	TRBJ1-2	-	TGTGCCAGTATACCCGGGACCGATTATGGCTACACCTTC	CASIPGTDYGYTF
TRBV5-6	TRBD2	TRBJ2-7	-	TGTGCCAGCAGCCGGAGGGCTAGCGGGAGGGCCTCTTCTCCCTACGAGCAGTACTTC	CASSRRASGRASSPYEQYF
TRBV5-5	TRBD2	TRBJ2-1	-	TGTGCCAGCAGCCTAGCGGGGATCGCGAATGAGCAGTTCTTC	CASSLAGIANEQFF
TRBV4-1	-	TRBJ2-1	-	TGCGCCAGCAGCCAGAAACGGGGCGGAACCCTCGATGAGCAGTTCTTC	CASSQKRGGTLDEQFF
TRBV6-5	-	TRBJ2-7	-	TGTGCCAGCAGAGCCGGGAGAGGTTACGAGCAGTACTTC	CASRAGRGYEQYF
TRBV1	-	TRBJ1-3	once	TGCACCAGCAGCCAAGACCCCTCCGGGACTGGAAACACCATATATTTT	CTSSQDPSGTGNTIYF
TRBV7-6	TRBD2	TRBJ2-1	-	TGTGCCAGCAGCTTACGACTAGCGGGAAATGAGCAGTTCTTC	CASSLRLAGNEQFF
TRBV3-1/TRBV3-2	-	TRBJ1-1	-	TGTGCCAGCAGCCTTAGAAGGAGCACTGAAGCTTTCTTT	CASSLRRSTEAFF
TRBV12-5	-	TRBJ2-1	-	TGTGCTAGCTCTCCAGCATACAATGAGCAGTTCTTC	CASSPAYNEQFF
TRBV18	-	TRBJ1-2	-	TGTGCCAGCTCGCCGACAGGTCTAAACTATGGCTACACCTTC	CASSPTGLNYGYTF
TRBV7-9	TRBD1	TRBJ1-2	-	TGTGCCAGCAGCCCCCGTGCAGGGGGCTCCTATGGCTACACCTTC	CASSPRAGGSYGYTF
TRBV19	-	TRBJ1-1	-	TGTGCCAGTAGTATACCTGGGAGGAACACTGAAGCTTTCTTT	CASSIPGRNTEAFF
TRBV19	-	TRBJ1-2	-	TGTGCCAGTAGTACCCCCCACATAGAAAACTATGGCTACACCTTC	CASSTPHIENYGYTF
TRBV6-5	-	TRBJ1-6	-	TGTGCCAGCATTAGGGACCATAATTCACCCCTCCACTTT	CASIRDHNSPLHF
TRBV5-6	-	TRBJ1-2	-	TGTGCCAGCAGCTCGAACCCGTCCCAGGCCGGGCTTAGTATCTATGGCTACACCTTC	CASSSNPSQAGLSIYGYTF
TRBV28	-	TRBJ2-7	once	TGTGCCAGCAGTACTAAGGTGCCCTACGAGCAGTACTTC	CASSTKVPYEQYF
TRBV2	-	TRBJ2-2	-	TGTGCCAGCAGTCTCTCAATAGGAGTTGGGTTGGTGGGGGAGCTGTTTTTT	CASSLSIGVGLVGELFF
TRBV9	-	TRBJ1-1	-	TGTGCCAGCAGCCCTAGAGCCCCCTCTACTGAAGCTTTCTTT	CASSPRAPSTEAFF
TRBV5-1	-	TRBJ2-1	-	TGCGCCAGCAGCCCTAACAACTACAATGAGCAGTTCTTC	CASSPNNYNEQFF
TRBV27	TRBD2	TRBJ2-3	-	TGTGCCAGCAGTCTAGCGGGAGGCACAGATACGCAGTATTTT	CASSLAGGTDTQYF